The 13 T cell receptor beta chains below were found in one sample sequenced in a study of T cells after yellow fever vaccination. MiXCR was run by TCRdb on the 5' RACE reads, yielding one entry per CDR3 protein. The sample yields a few hundred thousand distinct CDR3 sequences, 6.9% seen once. Sample: CD4+ T cells sorted from PBMCs, taken 15 days after the yellow fever booster vaccination. The receptors were sampled from a man aged 30 to 39 who received the YFV17D yellow fever vaccine.

The chain is built from TRBV2 and TRBJ2-7; TRBD1 matches 9 bases. The germline V gene has CDR1 SNHLY and CDR2 FYNNEI. The V segment lost 3 bases and the J segment 5 bases; nucleotides outside the gene matches: 5. This CDR3 is 14 amino acids long. Here the CDR3 DNA reads TGTGCCAGCAGTGAGGCGGGACAGGGTGACGAGCAGTACTTC. Its protein product is CASSEAGQGDEQYF.

The chain has TRBV27 and TRBJ1-5; no reliable D call. The V end lost 6 bases, the J end lost 3 bases, and 15 bases lay between the germline ends. This CDR3 is built from 15 residues. Germline values: CDR1 MNHEY, CDR2 SMNVEV (reference sequence). The CDR3 region is CASRRDTLYNQPQHF. The CDR3 bases are TGTGCCAGCAGACGAGACACCCTTTACAATCAGCCCCAGCATTTT.

This clonotype has a count of ten or more. The rearrangement uses TRBV20-1 and TRBJ2-7; TRBD1 matches at 7 bases. Germline values: CDR1 DFQATT, CDR2 SNEGSKA (reference sequence). The CDR3 runs 16 residues. Germline trimming cut 3 bases from V and 2 bases from J; bases unmatched to any gene: 13. CDR3 DNA sequence: TGCAGTGCTAGTCTCCCGACAGGGAAAATAACCTACGAGCAGTACTTC. It is translated as CSASLPTGKITYEQYF.

This clonotype was counted at least ten times. The chain is built from TRBV4-3 and TRBJ2-5; D possibly corresponds to TRBD1 (6 bases). This CDR3 comprises 15 residues. Trimming cost V 3 bases and J 8 bases, with 19 bases left between them. Looked up from germline, CDR1 is LGHNA and CDR2 is YSLEER. CDR3: CASSQARDNSGTQYF. The CDR3 nucleotides read TGCGCCAGCAGCCAGGCTCGGGACAATAGTGGAACCCAGTACTTC.

This clonotype was counted between two and nine times. This chain links TRBV14 with TRBJ1-5; D unclear. Trimming stripped 2 bases from V and 5 bases from J, with 7 bases between. This CDR3 comprises 13 residues. Germline V gene data show CDR1 as SGHDN and CDR2 as FVKESK. The CDR3 DNA reads TGTGCCAGCAGCCAAACATATGATCAGCCCCAGCATTTT. Translation gives CASSQTYDQPQHF.

The gene calls are TRBV6-5 and TRBJ1-4; D uncertain. Germline CDR1 MNHEY, CDR2 SVGAGI. This CDR3 has 15 residues. V lost 0 bases and J lost 7, with 12 bases in between. CDR3 nucleotide sequence: TGTGCCAGCAGTTACTCGACGGGCAGGATTGAAAAACTGTTTTTT. This sequence encodes CASSYSTGRIEKLFF.

V usage is TRBV12-3 or TRBV12-4 and J usage is TRBJ1-2; 7 positions match TRBD1. The CDR3 covers 15 residues. The V gene end was trimmed by 6 bases and the J gene end by 7 bases; junction bases not matched to a gene: 14. Here the CDR3 DNA reads TGTGCCAGCAGCCAGGGCACAGGGGCGGTATCTGGCTACACCTTC. Protein product: CASSQGTGAVSGYTF.

The V call is TRBV5-4, the J call TRBJ2-3; TRBD2 agrees at 9 bases. CDR1 is SGHNT, CDR2 YYREEE, per germline (reference sequence). The CDR3 spans 15 residues. V lost 4 bases, J lost 0 bases, and 3 bases stayed unmatched. The CDR3, as DNA: TGTGCCAGCAGCGCTAGCGGGATAAGCACAGATACGCAGTATTTT. This gives the protein CASSASGISTDTQYF.

This clonotype was seen many times. The chain is built from TRBV21-1 and TRBJ2-4. TRBV21-1 is annotated as a pseudogene. The CDR3 runs to 15 residues. The CDR3 loop reads CASSKKRTEKNIQYF. The CDR3 DNA sequence: TGTGCCAGCAGCAAAAAGAGGACGGAGAAAAACATTCAGTACTTC.

This clonotype was counted many times. The V gene is TRBV5-1, the J gene TRBJ2-3; 7 nucleotides match TRBD2. The V gene's germline CDR1 is SGHRS and CDR2 YFSETQ. V lost 4 bases and J lost 3; bases outside the gene matches: 14. The CDR3 consists of 17 residues. The CDR3 nucleotides read TGCGCCAGCAGCGTTACTTCGGGGGGAGGGCCTACAGATACGCAGTATTTT. This codes for CASSVTSGGGPTDTQYF.

This clonotype was recorded many times. The CDR3 loop is CASSAGLAVYNEQFF. CDR3 nucleotides: TGTGCCAGCAGCGCGGGACTAGCGGTCTACAATGAGCAGTTCTTC. This chain links TRBV25-1 with TRBJ2-1; 11 nucleotides match TRBD2. The germline CDR1 and CDR2 sequences are MGHDK and SYGVNS. The CDR3 covers 15 residues. V dropped 6 bases and J dropped 3; count of bases not matched to a gene: 4.

The chain recombines TRBV7-8 with TRBJ2-2, with D perhaps being TRBD1 or TRBD2 (5 bases each). Trimming stripped 1 base from V and 6 bases from J, with 18 bases between. The CDR3 extends over 17 amino acids. Germline CDR1 SGHVS, CDR2 FQNEAQ. DNA of the CDR3: TGTGCCAGCAGCTTAGTCCGGGGCGGCCGAAGGGCCGGGGAGCTGTTTTTT. Protein product: CASSLVRGGRRAGELFF.

This clonotype was counted only a few times. The chain links TRBV11-2 to TRBJ2-3, with a possible D match to TRBD2 (6 bases). Germline V CDR1 and CDR2: SGHAT, FQNNGV. With 5 bases removed from V and 4 bases from J, the gap between germline ends came to 13 bases. This CDR3 comprises 14 residues. The CDR3 sequence is CASSPLGGADTQYF. CDR3 DNA: TGTGCCAGCAGCCCCCTGGGGGGTGCAGATACGCAGTATTTT.